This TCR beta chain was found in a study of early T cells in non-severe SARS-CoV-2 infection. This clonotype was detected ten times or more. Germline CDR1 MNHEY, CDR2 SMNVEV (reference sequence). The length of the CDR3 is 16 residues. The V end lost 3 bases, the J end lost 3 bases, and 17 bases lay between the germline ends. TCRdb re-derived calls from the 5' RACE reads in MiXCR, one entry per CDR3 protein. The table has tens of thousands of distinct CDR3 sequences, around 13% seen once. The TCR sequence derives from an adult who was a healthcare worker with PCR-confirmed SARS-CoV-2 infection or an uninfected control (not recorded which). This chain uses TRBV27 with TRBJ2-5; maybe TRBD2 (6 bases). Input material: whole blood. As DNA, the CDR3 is TGTGCCAGCAGTTTTAGGGGAGGCAGGGTGGAAGAGACCCAGTACTTC. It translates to CASSFRGGRVEETQYF.